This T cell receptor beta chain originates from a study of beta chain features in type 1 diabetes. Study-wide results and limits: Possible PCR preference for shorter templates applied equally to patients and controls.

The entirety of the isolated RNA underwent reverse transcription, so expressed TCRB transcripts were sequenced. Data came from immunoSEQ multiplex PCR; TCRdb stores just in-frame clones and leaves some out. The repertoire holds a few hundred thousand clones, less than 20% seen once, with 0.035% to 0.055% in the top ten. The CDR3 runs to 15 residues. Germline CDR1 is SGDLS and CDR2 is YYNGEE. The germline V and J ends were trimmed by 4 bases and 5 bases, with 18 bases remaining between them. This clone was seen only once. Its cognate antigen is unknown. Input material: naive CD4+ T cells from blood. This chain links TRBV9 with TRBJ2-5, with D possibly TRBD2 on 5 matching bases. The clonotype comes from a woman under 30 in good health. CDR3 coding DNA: TGTGCCAGCAGCCCGAGGGCCCTTACCGGGGAGACCCAGTACTTC. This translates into CASSPRALTGETQYF.